The next 9 T cell receptor beta chains were all read from a single sample in a study of T-cell reconstitution after alpha-beta-depleted transplantation in children. Researchers prepared the TCRbeta library using unique molecular identifiers, the study reports. MiXCR was run by TCRdb on the PCR reads, yielding one entry per CDR3 protein. The sample lists hundreds of thousands of distinct CDR3 sequences, about a sixth occurring once. The source was PBMCs, mostly from graft donor cells, collected 360 days after TCRalphabeta/CD19-depleted stem cell transplant. These receptors came from a male patient under 10 years old who had a stem cell transplant for acute lymphoblastic leukemia, so the T cells may come from the graft donor.

This clonotype was counted ten times or more. The chain has TRBV20-1 and TRBJ2-1; D ambiguous. V lost 3 bases and J lost 5, with 5 bases in between. Germline-derived CDR1 and CDR2 are DFQATT and SNEGSKA (reference sequence). CDR3 length: 11 amino acids. In nucleotides, the CDR3 is TGCAGTGCTAGTGGCCACAATGAGCAGTTCTTC. Translation: CSASGHNEQFF.

This clonotype was counted only a few times. The J gene is TRBJ2-6, the V gene TRBV11-2; D perhaps matches TRBD1 (6 bases). CDR3 length: 19 amino acids. V lost 6 bases, J lost 0 bases, and 21 bases lay in between. From germline, CDR1 is SGHAT and CDR2 FQNNGV. Written as DNA, the CDR3 is TGTGCCAGCAGATCAGGTCCCTCAAGACAGGCCTCTGGGGCCAACGTCCTGACTTTC. Translated, it gives CASRSGPSRQASGANVLTF.

This clonotype was seen a handful of times. The chain recombines TRBV20-1 with TRBJ2-1, with no clear D. The V and J ends lost 5 bases and 6 bases respectively, with 20 bases between them. The CDR3 is made up of 15 amino acids. CDR1 is DFQATT and CDR2 is SNEGSKA in the germline V gene (reference sequence). For the CDR3, the DNA is TGCAGTGCTTCCAAACCTGGCGCAGCCGGCAATGAGCAGTTCTTC. Residues: CSASKPGAAGNEQFF.

The chain recombines TRBV10-3 with TRBJ2-1; 12 nucleotides line up with TRBD2. V gave up 5 bases and J gave up 5 bases; unmatched junction bases: 7. The germline gives CDR1 ENHRY, CDR2 SYGVKD. The CDR3 has 16 amino acids. The CDR3 DNA reads as TGTGCCATCAGTCGACTAGCGGGAGAGGGGCACAATGAGCAGTTCTTC. It is translated as CAISRLAGEGHNEQFF.

This clonotype was counted a few times. The rearrangement uses TRBV4-3 and TRBJ2-1, with no clear D. The ends were cut back, 0 bases at V and 1 base at J, with 19 bases in the middle. This CDR3 is 19 amino acids long. CDR1 is LGHNA and CDR2 is YSLEER in the germline V gene. The CDR3: CASSQDWVPTTLSYNEQFF. DNA of the CDR3: TGCGCCAGCAGCCAAGATTGGGTCCCTACTACCTTGTCCTACAATGAGCAGTTCTTC.

V usage is TRBV12-3 or TRBV12-4 and J usage is TRBJ2-7; D tentatively reads TRBD1 or TRBD2 (5 bases each). The V gene lost 3 bases and the J gene lost 2 bases, with 17 bases spanning the gap. The CDR3 runs to 16 residues. CDR3 region: CASSFSPGRLTYEQYF. CDR3 bases: TGTGCCAGCAGTTTCTCCCCGGGACGGCTGACCTACGAGCAGTACTTC.

The V and J genes are TRBV4-3 and TRBJ2-1; the match to TRBD2 covers 16 bases. The CDR3 contains 19 residues. The junction had 15 bases not matched to a gene; V was cut back by 3 bases and J by 10 bases. CDR1 and CDR2 (germline): LGHNA, YSLEER. The CDR3 nucleotides are TGCGCCAGCAGCCACTTGGGACTAGCGGGAGGGGCACAACTGAGAGAGCAGTTCTTC. This sequence encodes CASSHLGLAGGAQLREQFF.

This clonotype appeared a few times. V usage is TRBV7-9 and J usage is TRBJ2-5; TRBD1 matches 8 bases. The CDR3 contains 14 residues. V gave up 4 bases and J gave up 2 bases; unmatched junction bases: 3. Germline-derived CDR1 and CDR2 are SEHNR and FQNEAQ (reference sequence). CDR3 sequence (DNA): TGTGCCAGCAGCTCCGACAGGGGACAAGAGACCCAGTACTTC. Amino acids: CASSSDRGQETQYF.

This clonotype was recorded a few times. The chain carries TRBV28 and TRBJ1-3; no definite D call. Germline values: CDR1 MDHEN, CDR2 SYDVKM. The CDR3 consists of 14 residues. The V and J ends lost 8 bases and 0 bases respectively, with 11 bases between them. Here the CDR3 reads CASGDGSSGNTIYF. Written as DNA, the CDR3 is TGTGCCAGCGGTGACGGTTCCTCTGGAAACACCATATATTTT.